The 28 T cell receptor beta chains given below trace back to one sample, sequenced in a study of T cells in Graves' hyperthyroidism and ophthalmopathy. There were TCR beta CDR3 regions amplified from RNA transcripts. With the HTBI primer set, the TCR CDR3 went through a first round of RT-PCR. TCRdb called the multiplex PCR reads again in MiXCR, with one record for every CDR3 protein. The data contain almost 600,000 distinct CDR3 sequences, approximately 14% of them singletons. What was sequenced was blood. The receptors come from a woman younger than 45 with Graves' hyperthyroidism that later progressed to Graves' ophthalmopathy.

This clonotype came up many times. The rearrangement links TRBV5-1 to TRBJ1-4, with 7 nucleotides matching TRBD1. Germline assignment: CDR1 SGHRS and CDR2 YFSETQ. This CDR3 contains 13 residues. Trimming cost V 2 bases and J 6 bases; bases outside gene matches: 1. The CDR3 DNA reads as TGCGCCAGCAGCTTCACAGGGGATGAAAAACTGTTTTTT. It specifies CASSFTGDEKLFF.

There are many counts of this clonotype. This chain joins TRBV2 and TRBJ2-5; D gene ambiguous. Germline values: CDR1 SNHLY, CDR2 FYNNEI. The CDR3 has 11 residues. The V end was cut by 4 bases, the J end by 5 bases, with 5 bases between. The CDR3 DNA sequence: TGTGCCAGCAGTGCCCCTGAGACCCAGTACTTC. This sequence encodes CASSAPETQYF. Full variable domain (remainder filled in from reference TRBV2 and TRBJ2-5): EPEVTQTPSHQVTQMGQEVILRCVPISNHLYFYWYRQILGQKVEFLVSFYNNEISEKSEIFDDQFSVERPDGSNFTLKIRSTKLEDSAMYFCASSAPETQYFGPGTRLLVL.

This clonotype has at least ten counts. V is TRBV4-3 and J is TRBJ2-1; TRBD2 might be the D (6 bases). The CDR3 runs 15 residues. Trimming stripped 0 bases from V and 2 bases from J, with 8 bases between. Looked up from germline, CDR1 is LGHNA and CDR2 is YSLEER. The DNA for the CDR3 is TGCGCCAGCAGCCAAGACGGGAGCCCCTACAATGAGCAGTTCTTC. It yields the protein CASSQDGSPYNEQFF.

This clonotype was observed a few times. J is TRBJ2-5 and V is TRBV3-1, with 8 nucleotides matching TRBD1. Trimming took 6 bases from V and 5 from J; bases not matched to a gene: 11. Germline CDR1 is LGHDT and CDR2 is YNNKEL (reference sequence). This CDR3 region has 15 residues. The CDR3 DNA sequence: TGTGCCAGCAGAGCCAGAGGTCAGGGGGCCGAGACCCAGTACTTC. It encodes CASRARGQGAETQYF.

This clonotype was found many times. The V gene is TRBV6-2 or TRBV6-3, the J gene TRBJ2-1, with a possible D match to TRBD1 (6 bases). The CDR3 spans 16 residues. The germline CDR1 and CDR2 sequences are MNHEY and SVGEGT. Trimming stripped 4 bases from V and 6 bases from J, with 19 bases between. CDR3 nucleotides: TGTGCCAGCAGTTCACCAACAGGGAAAAAGACCAATGAGCAGTTCTTC. This translates into CASSSPTGKKTNEQFF.

This clonotype showed up many times. This chain joins TRBV20-1 and TRBJ2-2; 9 bases are a match to TRBD2. The CDR3 extends over 16 amino acids. The germline gives CDR1 DFQATT, CDR2 SNEGSKA (reference sequence). Losses at the gene ends were 5 bases for V and 4 bases for J; bases not matched to a gene: 11. The CDR3 sequence is CSARSAGGTGTGELFF. CDR3 coding DNA: TGCAGTGCTCGTTCAGCGGGAGGAACAGGCACCGGGGAGCTGTTTTTT.

This rearrangement joins TRBV13 to TRBJ1-1; D is ambiguous. The germline CDR1 and CDR2 sequences are PRHDT and FYEKMQ (reference sequence). The CDR3 contains 14 residues. The V gene lost 7 bases and the J gene lost 3 bases, with 15 bases spanning the gap. CDR3 coding DNA: TGTGCCAGCATCCTAGGTTCCGGGGACACTGAAGCTTTCTTT. Its translation is CASILGSGDTEAFF.

In its sample, this clonotype was seen many times. The genes are TRBV11-2 and TRBJ2-3; D might be TRBD1 or TRBD2, each matching 5 bases. This CDR3 contains 15 residues. Germline assignment: CDR1 SGHAT and CDR2 FQNNGV. Trimming shortened V by 7 bases and J by 4 bases, and 18 bases separated the two germline ends. CDR3 residues: CASIVRGGRADTQYF. CDR3 sequence (DNA): TGTGCCAGCATCGTTAGGGGCGGGCGAGCAGATACGCAGTATTTT.

This clonotype was counted a few times. The rearrangement uses TRBV3-1 and TRBJ2-7, with a weak D call TRBD1 (6 bases). Trimming pared 4 bases from V and 3 bases from J, leaving 13 bases between. The CDR3 is 14 amino acids. Germline assignment: CDR1 LGHDT and CDR2 YNNKEL (reference sequence). Here the CDR3 reads CASSPRTESYEQYF. CDR3 DNA sequence: TGTGCCAGCAGCCCTCGGACAGAAAGCTACGAGCAGTACTTC.

The sample holds many counts of this clonotype. The rearrangement uses TRBV28 and TRBJ2-7; D gene uncertain. The CDR3 consists of 14 residues. Between the trimmed V and J ends, which lost 10 bases and 2 bases, there was a span of 18 bases. Germline CDR1 is MDHEN and CDR2 is SYDVKM. The CDR3 loop reads CATRSIPDAYEQYF. The CDR3 DNA is TGTGCCACCCGTTCTATCCCCGACGCCTACGAGCAGTACTTC.

This clonotype appeared a few times. This CDR3 is missing its conserved last phenylalanine or tryptophan, likely due to a read error. V usage is TRBV11-1 and J usage is TRBJ2-1, with 11 bases identical to TRBD2. The V gene's germline CDR1 is SGHAT and CDR2 FQDESV (reference sequence). This CDR3 region has 19 residues. Trimming cost V 0 bases and J 6 bases; bases outside gene matches: 13. CDR3 DNA sequence: TGTGCCAGCAGCTTAGCGCCAACTAGCGGGAGAGCCGGGCGCAATGAGCAGTTCCTC. This translates into CASSLAPTSGRAGRNEQFL.

This chain links TRBV27 with TRBJ2-5, with 8 bases lining up with TRBD1. This CDR3 comprises 14 residues. The germline V gene has CDR1 MNHEY and CDR2 SMNVEV (reference sequence). V lost 6 bases and J lost 3; bases outside the gene matches: 6. CDR3 amino acids: CASSRTGMEETQYF. CDR3 bases: TGTGCCAGCAGCCGGACAGGGATGGAAGAGACCCAGTACTTC.

This clonotype was seen only a few times. V gene TRBV20-1 combines with J gene TRBJ1-1; D might be TRBD1 (5 bases). CDR1 and CDR2 (germline): DFQATT, SNEGSKA (reference sequence). V lost 0 bases and J 3 bases, leaving 17 bases between the germline ends. The CDR3 contains 16 residues. The DNA of the CDR3 is TGCAGTGCTAGAGACTACCTCGACAGTATCTACACTGAAGCTTTCTTT. This translates into CSARDYLDSIYTEAFF.

The V and J genes are TRBV19 and TRBJ1-2; unclear D gene. The CDR3 covers 14 residues. The germline V gene has CDR1 LNHDA and CDR2 SQIVND (reference sequence). The ends were cut back, 3 bases at V and 0 bases at J, with 8 bases in the middle. CDR3 loop: CASSMGGPNYGYTF. CDR3 DNA sequence: TGTGCCAGTAGTATGGGCGGGCCTAACTATGGCTACACCTTC.

This clonotype appeared many times. The chain couples TRBV27 to TRBJ2-2; D is possibly TRBD2 (6 bases). Germline V gene sequence: CDR1 MNHEY, CDR2 SMNVEV (reference sequence). V gave up 8 bases and J gave up 3 bases, with 19 bases separating them. This CDR3 contains 16 residues. The CDR3 spells CASSPGTYPDTGELFF. The CDR3 DNA reads TGTGCCAGCTCCCCTGGGACTTACCCGGACACCGGGGAGCTGTTTTTT.

The chain links TRBV7-9 to TRBJ2-6, with a possible D match to TRBD1 (6 bases). The CDR3 consists of 18 residues. Germline V gives CDR1 SEHNR, CDR2 FQNEAQ (reference sequence). V lost 4 bases to trimming and J lost 0 bases, with 16 bases between them. This chain's CDR3 is CASSSRTVPHSGANVLTF. As DNA, the CDR3 is TGTGCCAGCAGCTCGCGGACAGTTCCTCACTCTGGGGCCAACGTCCTGACTTTC.

V gene TRBV12-3 or TRBV12-4 combines with J gene TRBJ1-5, with D possibly TRBD1 on 5 matching bases. The CDR3 covers 16 residues. V was trimmed by 1 base and J by 1 base, leaving 11 bases between them. The CDR3, as DNA: TGTGCCAGCAGTTTAGGGGGGTTTGGAAGCAATCAGCCCCAGCATTTT. Protein product: CASSLGGFGSNQPQHF.

This clonotype was observed at least ten times. The V gene is TRBV9, the J gene TRBJ1-3; D possibly corresponds to TRBD1 (6 bases). Per germline, CDR1 SGDLS and CDR2 YYNGEE. CDR3 length: 14 amino acids. The V and J ends lost 0 bases and 4 bases respectively, with 8 bases between them. The CDR3 sequence is CASSVEQGGNTIYF. The CDR3, as DNA: TGTGCCAGCAGCGTAGAACAGGGAGGAAACACCATATATTTT.

This clonotype occurred many times. The chain carries TRBV2 and TRBJ1-1; 8 nucleotides line up with TRBD1. The length of the CDR3 is 14 residues. Germline V lookup: CDR1 SNHLY, CDR2 FYNNEI. The ends lost 9 bases at V and 6 bases at J; junction bases unmatched: 12. In DNA form, the CDR3 reads TGTGCCAGTGAGGCAGGGGGCGCGGGGGCTGAAGCTTTCTTT. The encoded protein is CASEAGGAGAEAFF. The whole variable domain, remainder taken from reference TRBV2 and TRBJ1-1, is EPEVTQTPSHQVTQMGQEVILRCVPISNHLYFYWYRQILGQKVEFLVSFYNNEISEKSEIFDDQFSVERPDGSNFTLKIRSTKLEDSAMYFCASEAGGAGAEAFFGQGTRLTVV.

This clonotype was seen repeatedly, ten times or more. The gene calls are TRBV28 and TRBJ1-6; weak D call: TRBD1 (5 bases). The CDR3 is made up of 14 amino acids. Trimming took 5 bases from V and 4 from J, leaving 9 bases between them. CDR1 is MDHEN and CDR2 is SYDVKM in the germline V gene. CDR3 bases: TGTGCCAGCAGTCGGGACCTTTATAATTCACCCCTCCACTTT. Amino acids: CASSRDLYNSPLHF.

There are a few counts of this clonotype. A read error is possible here, since a much larger clone lies one base away. The chain recombines TRBV6-5 with TRBJ1-1; D is perhaps TRBD1 (6 bases). This CDR3 has 14 amino acids. Germline V gene lookup returns CDR1 MNHEY and CDR2 SVGAGI. V was cut by 2 bases and J by 0 bases, with 7 bases left in between. CDR3 residues: CASSYEGVNTEAFF. CDR3 bases: TGTGCCAGCAGTTACGAGGGGGTGAACACTGAAGCTTTCTTT.

This chain uses TRBV4-1 with TRBJ2-7, with TRBD2 matching over 12 bases. From germline, CDR1 is MGHRA and CDR2 YSYEKL. V dropped 2 bases and J dropped 2; count of bases not matched to a gene: 4. CDR3 size: 16 residues. The CDR3 coding sequence is TGCGCCAGCAGCCAACTAGCGGGAGGGCCCGCCTACGAGCAGTACTTC. Protein sequence: CASSQLAGGPAYEQYF.

The chain uses TRBV11-2 and TRBJ1-2; TRBD1 aligns across 7 bases. Germline values: CDR1 SGHAT, CDR2 FQNNGV. Losses at the gene ends were 3 bases for V and 0 bases for J; bases not matched to a gene: 7. There are 16 residues in the CDR3. In DNA form, the CDR3 reads TGTGCCAGCAGCTTGGGCAACAGGGGATCTAACTATGGCTACACCTTC. Translated: CASSLGNRGSNYGYTF.

This clonotype was detected many times. V is TRBV2 and J is TRBJ1-5; TRBD1 agrees at 8 bases. V shed 7 bases and J 7 bases; nucleotides not matched to a gene: 3. The CDR3 spans 12 residues. Per germline, CDR1 SNHLY and CDR2 FYNNEI. CDR3 region: CASTGQGQPQHF. The CDR3 DNA is TGTGCCAGCACCGGACAGGGACAGCCCCAGCATTTT.

This clonotype was detected ten times or more. The V and J genes are TRBV10-3 and TRBJ2-5; D ambiguous. CDR3 length equals 11 residues. Trimming stripped 8 bases from V and 4 bases from J, with 8 bases between. The V gene's germline CDR1 is ENHRY and CDR2 SYGVKD. The CDR3 is CAISKGETQYF. In DNA, the CDR3 is TGTGCCATCTCGAAGGGAGAGACCCAGTACTTC.

V is TRBV7-9 and J is TRBJ2-7, with TRBD2 matching 13 bases. There are 16 residues in the CDR3. Germline CDR1 is SEHNR and CDR2 is FQNEAQ (reference sequence). V trimming: 5 bases; J trimming: 2 bases; junction bases outside the gene matches: 6. CDR3 sequence (DNA): TGTGCCAGCAGCCAGCCCGGGACTAGCGGGGCCTACGAGCAGTACTTC. Amino acid sequence: CASSQPGTSGAYEQYF.

This clonotype showed up many times. This sequence joins TRBV6-1 and TRBJ1-1; D not resolved. V gave up 8 bases and J gave up 5 bases, with 21 bases separating them. The germline V gene encodes CDR1 MNHNS and CDR2 SASEGT. The CDR3 length is 15 residues. The CDR3 DNA is TGTGCCAGCTCGTTCTCCCGGCAGTATCCTACTGAAGCTTTCTTT. Amino acid sequence: CASSFSRQYPTEAFF.

This clonotype was counted many times. CDR3 sequence: CASSMGPRDEQYF. Written as DNA, the CDR3 is TGCGCCAGCAGCATGGGACCCCGGGACGAGCAGTACTTC. The V and J genes are TRBV5-1 and TRBJ2-7, with D possibly being TRBD1 or TRBD2 (5 bases each). V was clipped by 4 bases and J by 5 bases, with 13 bases between them. The CDR3 covers 13 residues. Per the germline V gene, CDR1 is SGHRS and CDR2 is YFSETQ.